The rows below give T cell receptor beta chains drawn from one sample of a study of shared clonotypes between healthy human individuals. Produced via immunoSEQ multiplex PCR; TCRdb's table is partial and in-frame only. The sample includes about 1.1 million clones, about 80% seen only once; the top ten take around 0.47%. The sample was memory CD4+ T cells from PBMCs. These receptors were obtained from a young man in good health. Some clones in this sample may be carry-over from other donors' samples. Each CDR3 is given with its conserved first and last residue. A D gene is named only where the DNA matches it firmly. Size tells how often a clone was seen (once, few, many) or the class of an expanded clone, and some rows leave it out.

V gene	D gene	clone size	J gene	CDR3 protein	CDR3 DNA
TRBV5-1	TRBD1	NA	TRBJ1-1	CASSLRQGGFTEAFF	TGCGCCAGCAGCTTAAGACAGGGGGGGTTCACTGAAGCTTTCTTT
TRBV7-9	NA	few	TRBJ1-3	CASSPYTGQSGNTIYF	TGTGCCAGCAGCCCATACACAGGACAGTCCGGAAACACCATATATTTT
TRBV5-6	NA	NA	TRBJ2-7	CASSRGARTYEQYF	TGTGCCAGCAGCCGTGGGGCTAGGACCTACGAGCAGTACTTC
TRBV28	NA	NA	TRBJ2-1	CASSRIDGSSDNEQFF	TGTGCCAGCAGTCGAATAGACGGGAGTTCGGACAATGAGCAGTTCTTC
TRBV5-1	TRBD1	NA	TRBJ2-5	CASSLGGRETQYF	TGCGCCAGCAGCTTAGGGGGCCGAGAGACCCAGTACTTC
TRBV4-3	NA	NA	TRBJ2-2	CASSPRGNSNTGELFF	TGCGCCAGCAGCCCACGGGGGAACAGTAACACCGGGGAGCTGTTTTTT
TRBV10-1	NA	NA	TRBJ2-7	CASSDLGYEQYF	TGCGCCAGCAGTGATCTGGGGTACGAGCAGTACTTC
TRBV2	TRBD2	NA	TRBJ2-1	CASTLAGGEYNEQFF	TGTGCCAGCACCCTAGCGGGAGGGGAGTACAATGAGCAGTTCTTC
TRBV28	NA	NA	TRBJ1-2	CASSLETANYGYTF	TGTGCCAGCAGTTTAGAGACAGCTAACTATGGCTACACCTTC
TRBV5-1	NA	few	TRBJ1-5	CASSWDSNQPQHF	TGCGCCAGCAGCTGGGACAGCAATCAGCCCCAGCATTTT
TRBV5-1	TRBD1	NA	TRBJ2-2	CASSTGQGGTGELFF	TGCGCCAGCAGCACCGGACAGGGGGGTACCGGGGAGCTGTTTTTT
TRBV5-6	NA	NA	TRBJ2-1	CASSLFGFGWGPEQFF	TGTGCCAGCAGCTTGTTCGGTTTCGGGTGGGGGCCAGAGCAGTTCTTC
TRBV6-1	NA	NA	TRBJ2-4	CASSEALGRAGNIQYF	TGTGCCAGCAGTGAAGCGCTTGGCAGGGCAGGAAACATTCAGTACTTC
TRBV5-1	NA	NA	TRBJ2-5	CASSFLPAQETQYF	TGCGCCAGCAGCTTTTTGCCAGCCCAAGAGACCCAGTACTTC
TRBV7-8	NA	NA	TRBJ2-7	CASSQTGGLGAYEQYF	TGTGCCAGCAGCCAAACGGGGGGCCTGGGGGCCTACGAGCAGTACTTC
TRBV4-1	NA	NA	TRBJ1-5	CASSQEGSQPQHF	TGCGCCAGCAGCCAGGAGGGGTCTCAGCCCCAGCATTTT
TRBV30	NA	NA	TRBJ1-2	CAWSLRFYGYTF	TGTGCCTGGAGTCTACGGTTCTATGGCTACACCTTC
TRBV28	NA	once	TRBJ1-1	CASSLNPSEAFF	TGTGCCAGCAGTTTAAACCCGTCTGAAGCTTTCTTT
TRBV19	TRBD1	NA	TRBJ1-3	CASSDRGYSGNTIYF	TGTGCCAGTAGTGACAGGGGATACTCTGGAAACACCATATATTTT
TRBV6-1	TRBD1	NA	TRBJ2-1	CASSLDRGGYNEQFF	TGTGCCAGCAGCCTGGACAGGGGGGGGTACAATGAGCAGTTCTTC
TRBV7-6	NA	NA	TRBJ2-7	CASSSRASGTYEQYF	TGTGCCAGCAGCTCCAGGGCCTCGGGGACCTACGAGCAGTACTTC
TRBV5-1	TRBD2	NA	TRBJ2-1	CASSLTSGSVEQFF	TGCGCCAGCAGCTTGACTAGCGGGAGTGTTGAGCAGTTCTTC
TRBV28	TRBD2	few	TRBJ2-7	CASSTTGTSFSEQYF	TGTGCCAGCAGTACAACCGGGACTAGCTTTTCCGAGCAGTACTTC
TRBV5-1	NA	once	TRBJ2-7	CASSLVQNEQYF	TGCGCCAGCAGCTTGGTCCAGAACGAGCAGTACTTC
TRBV9	TRBD2	NA	TRBJ2-5	CASSVGLAGGGETQYF	TGTGCCAGCAGCGTAGGATTAGCGGGAGGGGGAGAGACCCAGTACTTC
TRBV5-1	NA	NA	TRBJ2-2	CASSMIQGAGELFF	TGCGCCAGCAGCATGATACAGGGTGCCGGGGAGCTGTTTTTT
TRBV7-2	TRBD2	NA	TRBJ2-1	CASSLAPSGSYNEQFF	TGTGCCAGCAGCTTAGCGCCTAGCGGGAGTTACAATGAGCAGTTCTTC
TRBV7-2	NA	NA	TRBJ2-3	CASSFSGGTGTDTQYF	TGTGCCAGCAGCTTTTCGGGCGGGACGGGCACAGATACGCAGTATTTT
TRBV11-2	TRBD2	NA	TRBJ2-1	CASSFLAGGANEQFF	TGTGCCAGCAGCTTCCTCGCGGGAGGGGCGAATGAGCAGTTCTTC
TRBV7-2	NA	NA	TRBJ2-5	CASSFLGETQYF	TGTGCCAGCAGCTTCCTAGGGGAGACCCAGTACTTC
TRBV9	NA	NA	TRBJ2-4	CASSRELALDIQYF	TGTGCCAGCAGCAGGGAGTTGGCGTTGGACATTCAGTACTTC
TRBV10-1	NA	NA	TRBJ1-4	CASSESGREPTNEKLFF	TGCGCCAGCAGTGAGTCGGGTAGGGAACCGACTAATGAAAAACTGTTTTTT
TRBV27	TRBD1	NA	TRBJ2-7	CASRATGTGAYEQYF	TGTGCCAGCAGGGCAACCGGGACAGGTGCCTACGAGCAGTACTTC
TRBV7-2	TRBD2	NA	TRBJ2-1	CASSLSGSGGNEQFF	TGTGCCAGCAGCCTAAGCGGGAGCGGTGGCAATGAGCAGTTCTTC
TRBV4-1	NA	NA	TRBJ2-7	CASSQEGGTVYEQYF	TGCGCCAGCAGCCAAGAAGGCGGGACGGTCTACGAGCAGTACTTC
TRBV9	NA	few	TRBJ1-1	CASSAQSLNTEAFF	TGTGCCAGCAGCGCACAGTCGCTGAACACTGAAGCTTTCTTT
TRBV5-1	NA	NA	TRBJ2-1	CASSLSSRGGNEQFF	TGCGCCAGCAGCTTGAGTAGCAGAGGTGGGAATGAGCAGTTCTTC